One and the same sample provided the 15 T cell receptor beta chains below, sequenced in a study of naive and memory T cell subsets. Findings and limits, study-wide: Naive repertoires, especially CD8, held a few larger clonotypes, possibly memory cells re-expressing CD45RA.

No antigen has been identified for these receptors. Two oligonucleotides, mixed equimolar, formed the beta constant-region primer covering TRBC1 and TRBC2. Four rounds of PCR amplified the ligated cDNA using nested alpha and beta constant-region primers plus SP2. TCRdb re-called the UMI-ligation and nested PCR reads with MiXCR, one entry per CDR3 protein. The sample lists around 93,000 distinct CDR3 sequences; over 9% were seen once. Material: naive CD4+ T cells from blood. The receptors originated from a human donor in good health.

There are many counts of this clonotype. The chain is built from TRBV5-5 and TRBJ2-5, with D possibly being TRBD1 or TRBD2 (5 bases each). The germline V gene encodes CDR1 SGHKS and CDR2 YYEKEE (reference sequence). V was cut by 1 base and J by 2 bases, with 9 bases left in between. The CDR3 covers 14 residues. For the CDR3, the DNA is TGTGCCAGCAGCTTGTTTTGGGGGCAAGAGACCCAGTACTTC. Encoded protein: CASSLFWGQETQYF.

This clonotype showed up many times. This chain's CDR3 is CASSIRGSTDTQYF. CDR3 nucleotide sequence: TGTGCCAGCAGTATCAGGGGTAGCACAGATACGCAGTATTTT. The chain carries TRBV3-1 and TRBJ2-3; perhaps TRBD1 as D (6 bases). V lost 6 bases and J lost 0, with 10 bases in between. The CDR3 contains 14 residues. Germline CDR1 is LGHDT and CDR2 is YNNKEL (reference sequence).

The V gene is TRBV20-1, the J gene TRBJ2-5; 7 bases match TRBD1. The V segment lost 6 bases and the J segment 5 bases; nucleotides outside the gene matches: 15. From germline, CDR1 is DFQATT and CDR2 SNEGSKA (reference sequence). This CDR3 contains 15 residues. The CDR3 loop reads CSAVPGQILGETQYF. In DNA, the CDR3 is TGCAGTGCAGTTCCGGGACAGATTCTAGGGGAGACCCAGTACTTC.

The chain links TRBV12-3 or TRBV12-4 to TRBJ2-2, with D maybe TRBD2 (6 bases). Trimming took off 8 bases at V and 5 bases at J, with 6 bases between the two ends. The CDR3 runs 11 residues. The CDR3 coding sequence is TGTGCCAGCCGGGGGACCGGGGAGCTGTTTTTT. This encodes CASRGTGELFF.

The chain carries TRBV6-2 or TRBV6-3 and TRBJ2-1, with a weak D call TRBD2 (5 bases). The CDR3 totals 12 residues. Germline assignment: CDR1 MNHEY and CDR2 SVGEGT. The ends were cut back, 0 bases at V and 15 bases at J, with 12 bases in the middle. CDR3 amino acids: CASSYSTGSRFF. In DNA form, the CDR3 reads TGTGCCAGCAGTTACTCGACGGGGAGTCGGTTCTTC.

The rearrangement uses TRBV27 and TRBJ2-3; TRBD1 is a possible D gene (7 bases). Germline CDR1 is MNHEY and CDR2 is SMNVEV (reference sequence). CDR3 size: 15 residues. V was clipped by 7 bases and J by 4 bases, with 18 bases between them. The CDR3 coding sequence is TGTGCCAGCACCTCCGGAGGGGGCGAGGCAGATACGCAGTATTTT. This gives the protein CASTSGGGEADTQYF.

Only a few counts were recorded for this clonotype. The CDR3, as DNA: TGCGCCAGCAGCCAAGACGACTCTGGGGCCAACGTCCTGACTTTC. It encodes CASSQDDSGANVLTF. This chain joins TRBV4-3 and TRBJ2-6; the D is unclear. Germline loops: CDR1 LGHNA, CDR2 YSLEER. The CDR3 covers 15 residues. V lost 0 bases, J lost 0 bases, and 3 bases lay in between.

The chain recombines TRBV12-3 or TRBV12-4 with TRBJ1-5; D call uncertain. Between the trimmed V and J ends, which lost 4 bases and 2 bases, there was a span of 12 bases. This CDR3 spans 15 amino acids. The CDR3 DNA reads as TGTGCCAGCAGTTCCAGCCGGGTCCGCAATCAGCCCCAGCATTTT. This encodes CASSSSRVRNQPQHF.

The V call is TRBV29-1, the J call TRBJ2-7; 12 bases map to TRBD1. Germline V CDR1 and CDR2: SQVTM, ANQGSEA. Unmatched junction bases numbered 14, after V lost 4 bases and J lost 4 bases. The CDR3 covers 17 residues. This chain's CDR3 is CSVGGTGGGTHIYEQYF. CDR3 DNA: TGCAGCGTTGGAGGGACAGGGGGCGGAACCCACATATACGAGCAGTACTTC.

This clonotype was recorded a few times. V is TRBV5-4 and J is TRBJ2-5; 11 nucleotides align to TRBD2. This CDR3 is 16 amino acids long. The V gene end was trimmed by 4 bases and the J gene end by 5 bases; junction bases not matched to a gene: 10. Germline values: CDR1 SGHNT, CDR2 YYREEE (reference sequence). The CDR3 nucleotides are TGTGCCAGCAGCCGTTCTAGCGGGGGGCCCATGGAGACCCAGTACTTC. Protein: CASSRSSGGPMETQYF.

The chain has TRBV28 and TRBJ2-1; the D gene is possibly TRBD2 (7 bases). Trimming pared 5 bases from V and 4 bases from J, leaving 18 bases between. This CDR3 spans 16 amino acids. Per the germline V gene, CDR1 is MDHEN and CDR2 is SYDVKM. DNA of the CDR3: TGTGCCAGCAGTCCCGGGGGGCTTTCGGGGTACAATGAGCAGTTCTTC. This encodes CASSPGGLSGYNEQFF.

The sample holds a few counts of this clonotype. This sequence joins TRBV3-1 and TRBJ2-2, with D possibly called TRBD1 or TRBD2 (7 bases each). The V end lost 3 bases, the J end lost 10 bases, and 12 bases lay between the germline ends. This CDR3 has 13 residues. Germline CDR1 and CDR2: LGHDT and YNNKEL (reference sequence). This chain's CDR3 is CASSHQGGVELFF. Here the CDR3 DNA reads TGTGCCAGCAGCCATCAGGGGGGGGTGGAGCTGTTTTTT.

This clonotype was picked up a small number of times. In DNA, the CDR3 is TGTGCCAGCAGCTTAGCAGGGAACACTGAAGCTTTCTTT. Encoded protein: CASSLAGNTEAFF. This chain links TRBV7-2 with TRBJ1-1; D gene ambiguous. The CDR3 has 13 amino acids. Deletions cut 0 bases from V and 1 base from J, with 3 bases between. CDR1 and CDR2 from the germline V gene are SGHTA and FQGNSA.

The J gene is TRBJ2-5, the V gene TRBV29-1; 8 nucleotides match TRBD1. Germline V gene sequence: CDR1 SQVTM, CDR2 ANQGSEA. The CDR3 spans 13 residues. J gave up 4 bases and V 6 bases, and 7 bases lay outside the gene matches. CDR3 coding DNA: TGCAGCGTGCACGGACAGGGAGGAGAGACCCAGTACTTC. Translating it yields CSVHGQGGETQYF.

This clonotype came up a few times. This chain connects TRBV27 to TRBJ1-6, with TRBD1 identical over 10 bases. The V gene's germline CDR1 is MNHEY and CDR2 SMNVEV (reference sequence). V was clipped by 5 bases and J by 9 bases; unmatched bases: 7. The CDR3 has 15 residues. The CDR3 DNA follows: TGTGCCAGCAGTGCCAGACAGGGGGCCGGTTCACCCCTCCACTTT. It is translated as CASSARQGAGSPLHF.